This T cell receptor (beta chain) was captured in a study of T cell repertoires in cytomegalovirus infection. Whole-study context: Public TCR beta signatures marked donors with CMV infection and the matching HLA.

TCRdb recomputed calls from the reads with MiXCR, one row per CDR3 protein. The table shows about 160,000 distinct CDR3 sequences, with about a fifth occurring only once. This clonotype was seen only a few times. Its specificity is unknown. Trimming cost V 3 bases and J 1 base, with 13 bases left between them. The CDR3 length is 16 residues. Germline V gives CDR1 SGHKS, CDR2 YYEKEE (reference sequence). The sequence derives from a human donor in good health (CMV status not recorded). Some clones in this sample may be carry-over from other donors' samples. Sequenced material: CD8+ T cells from cultured PBMCs, taken from culture after CMV antigen stimulation. The chain couples TRBV5-5 to TRBJ2-2; tentatively, D is TRBD2 (5 bases). The CDR3 DNA is TGTGCCAGCAGCTCAGAACAAGGGAGGAACACCGGGGAGCTGTTTTTT. Its protein product is CASSSEQGRNTGELFF. Full variable domain (rest looked up from reference TRBV5-5 and TRBJ2-2): DAGVTQSPTHLIKTRGQQVTLRCSPISGHKSVSWYQQVLGQGPQFIFQYYEKEERGRGNFPDRFSARQFPNYSSELNVNALLLGDSALYLCASSSEQGRNTGELFFGEGSRLTVL.